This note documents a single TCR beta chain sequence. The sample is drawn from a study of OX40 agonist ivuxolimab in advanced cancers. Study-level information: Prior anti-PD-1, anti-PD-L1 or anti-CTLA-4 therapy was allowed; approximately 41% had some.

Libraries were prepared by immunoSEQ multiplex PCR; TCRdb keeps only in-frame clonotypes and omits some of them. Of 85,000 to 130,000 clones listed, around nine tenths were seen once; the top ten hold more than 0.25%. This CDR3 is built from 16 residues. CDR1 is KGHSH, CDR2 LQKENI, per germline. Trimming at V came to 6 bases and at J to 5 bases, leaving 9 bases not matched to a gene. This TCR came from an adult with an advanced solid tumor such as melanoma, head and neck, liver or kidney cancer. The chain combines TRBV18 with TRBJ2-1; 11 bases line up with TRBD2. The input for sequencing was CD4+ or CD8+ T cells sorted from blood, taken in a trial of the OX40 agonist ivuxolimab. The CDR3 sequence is CASSPVAGGFHNEQFF. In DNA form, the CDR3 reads TGTGCCAGCTCTCCGGTAGCGGGAGGGTTCCACAATGAGCAGTTCTTC.